The clone carrying this T cell receptor (beta chain) was seen once. The target antigen is unknown. Germline assignment: CDR1 SNHLY and CDR2 FYNNEI. The CDR3 totals 14 residues. The V segment lost 6 bases and the J segment 7 bases; nucleotides outside the gene matches: 5. 60 Vbeta and 13 Jbeta primers were used in PCR. Method: immunoSEQ multiplex PCR; TCRdb's copy keeps in-frame clones and lacks some. The sample shows about 140,000 clones, more than 65% of them seen only once. This specimen belongs to a study of cytomegalovirus exposure and HLA in healthy donors. Broader study findings: Reported results showed that the classifier diagnosed cytomegalovirus status with high specificity and sensitivity. Later analysis showed most CMV-associated TCR beta chains appearing HLA-restricted. In a later analysis, across HLA loci, associated TCR counts were highest for DRB1, lowest for HLA-C.

Sequencing used PBMCs. This sequence was found in a woman aged 25 to 39 in good health and CMV-seronegative. The rearrangement links TRBV2 to TRBJ2-1; TRBD1 aligns across 11 bases. The DNA of the CDR3 is TGTGCCAGCAGCTCCGGGACAGGGGGAAATGAGCAGTTCTTC. Its protein is CASSSGTGGNEQFF.